A single sample is the source of the 26 T cell receptor beta chains below, sequenced in a study of shared clonotypes between healthy human individuals. Produced via immunoSEQ multiplex PCR; TCRdb's table is partial and in-frame only. The data show some 2 million clones, roughly 95% seen once. CD8 cells regarded as naive lacked CD45RO, were positively chosen for CCR7, and omitted terminally differentiated effector memory CD45RA+ cells. The sample taken for sequencing was naive CD8+ T cells sorted from blood. The receptors were gathered from a man between 18 and 29 years old in good health.

The J gene is TRBJ2-5, the V gene TRBV6-6, with TRBD1 as a possible D gene (6 bases). Germline values: CDR1 MNHNY, CDR2 SVGAGI (reference sequence). The CDR3 length is 14 residues. V shed 6 bases and J shed 5 bases, with 16 bases lying between them. The CDR3 protein is CASSHPGHGETQYF. For the CDR3, the DNA is TGTGCCAGCAGCCATCCGGGACATGGGGAGACCCAGTACTTC.

Details on this clone: Other DNA sequences in this sample translate to the same CDR3. The chain links TRBV9 to TRBJ2-1, with TRBD2 identical over 8 bases. The CDR3 sequence is 14 residues long. Germline V CDR1 and CDR2: SGDLS, YYNGEE. V shed 0 bases, J shed 8 bases, and the junction held 4 bases outside the gene matches. The CDR3, as DNA: TGTGCCAGCAGCGTAGACGGACTAGCTGATGAGCAGTTCTTC. It codes for CASSVDGLADEQFF. Based on the CDR3 plus reference TRBV9 and TRBJ2-1, the full variable domain is DSGVTQTPKHLITATGQRVTLRCSPRSGDLSVYWYQQSLDQGLQFLIQYYNGEERAKGNILERFSAQQFPDLHSELNLSSLELGDSALYFCASSVDGLADEQFFGPGTRLTVL.

The chain is built from TRBV28 and TRBJ1-5; D gene ambiguous. Germline V CDR1 and CDR2: MDHEN, SYDVKM. The ends were cut back, 5 bases at V and 0 bases at J, with 14 bases in the middle. This CDR3 is 16 amino acids long. CDR3 DNA: TGTGCCAGCAGTCCCCCCCAACTTAATAGCAATCAGCCCCAGCATTTT. Encoded protein: CASSPPQLNSNQPQHF. Supplemented by reference TRBV28 and TRBJ1-5, the full variable domain reads DVKVTQSSRYLVKRTGEKVFLECVQDMDHENMFWYRQDPGLGLRLIYFSYDVKMKEKGDIPEGYSVSREKKERFSLILESASTNQTSMYLCASSPPQLNSNQPQHFGDGTRLSIL.

The table lists this clone with a count of one. This chain uses TRBV10-2 with TRBJ2-1, with D possibly being TRBD1 (6 bases). V dropped 6 bases and J dropped 1 base, with 13 bases sitting between them. The CDR3 contains 15 residues. From germline, CDR1 is WSHSY and CDR2 SAAADI. The CDR3 nucleotides read TGCGCCAGCAGCCAGACAGGTGGTTCCTACAATGAGCAGTTCTTC. Protein: CASSQTGGSYNEQFF.

As to this clone: The same CDR3 also results from other DNA sequences found in this sample. This rearrangement joins TRBV7-9 to TRBJ2-5, with TRBD1 as a possible D gene (5 bases). Germline V gene sequence: CDR1 SEHNR, CDR2 FQNEAQ (reference sequence). The V end was cut by 2 bases, the J end by 4 bases, with 14 bases between. CDR3 length: 15 residues. The CDR3 nucleotides read TGTGCCAGCAGCTTAATCGCAGGGCTAGGAGAGACCCAGTACTTC. Translation: CASSLIAGLGETQYF.

V is TRBV7-9 and J is TRBJ2-7, with TRBD1 matching over 8 bases. This CDR3 comprises 14 residues. Trimming removed 7 bases from V and 6 bases from J; junction bases left unmatched: 11. Germline CDR1 and CDR2: SEHNR and FQNEAQ (reference sequence). CDR3 loop: CASNTGTGVGEQYF. In DNA, the CDR3 is TGTGCCAGCAACACAGGGACAGGTGTAGGCGAGCAGTACTTC.

This chain links TRBV5-3 with TRBJ1-3, with D uncertain. TRBV5-3 falls under the ORF class, with uncertain function. V was trimmed by 4 bases and J by 4 bases, leaving 24 bases between them. The CDR3 is made up of 18 amino acids. Written as DNA, the CDR3 is TGTGCCAGAAGCCCCAAACGGTCACGCCGACCTGAAGGAAACACCATATATTTT. Protein: CARSPKRSRRPEGNTIYF.

This chain connects TRBV6-1 to TRBJ2-7; weak D call: TRBD2 (5 bases). Trimming stripped 2 bases from V and 3 bases from J, with 14 bases between. Germline-derived CDR1 and CDR2 are MNHNS and SASEGT. This CDR3 is built from 15 residues. This chain's CDR3 is CASSESTRLNYEQYF. As DNA, the CDR3 is TGTGCCAGCAGTGAAAGTACGAGACTAAACTACGAGCAGTACTTC.

This clone was observed a single time. The chain combines TRBV7-9 with TRBJ1-1, with 9 bases fitting TRBD1. Germline V lookup: CDR1 SEHNR, CDR2 FQNEAQ (reference sequence). V gave up 5 bases and J gave up 5 bases; unmatched junction bases: 9. This CDR3 spans 15 amino acids. The CDR3 sequence is CASSAPGQGSTEAFF. The CDR3 nucleotides read TGTGCCAGCAGCGCCCCAGGACAGGGGTCGACTGAAGCTTTCTTT.

The chain has TRBV7-9 and TRBJ2-3, with a possible D match to TRBD1 (6 bases). CDR1 and CDR2 from the germline V gene are SEHNR and FQNEAQ (reference sequence). The CDR3 is made up of 13 amino acids. V was clipped by 3 bases and J by 6 bases, with 10 bases between them. CDR3 region: CASSFLQGDTQYF. CDR3 nucleotides: TGTGCCAGCAGCTTCCTCCAGGGGGATACGCAGTATTTT.

J is TRBJ2-7 and V is TRBV6-4; D is perhaps TRBD2 (6 bases). Between the trimmed V and J ends, which lost 2 bases and 4 bases, there was a span of 15 bases. CDR1 and CDR2 (germline): MRHNA, SNTAGT. This CDR3 has 15 amino acids. CDR3 in DNA: TGTGCCAGCAGTGACGGAGGTGGGGGAGGTTACGAGCAGTACTTC. Encoded protein: CASSDGGGGGYEQYF.

The chain uses TRBV4-1 and TRBJ2-2; D ambiguous. Germline V gene lookup returns CDR1 MGHRA and CDR2 YSYEKL. This CDR3 has 15 residues. V gave up 0 bases and J gave up 4 bases, with 9 bases separating them. The CDR3 region is CASSQDLATTGELFF. DNA for the CDR3: TGCGCCAGCAGCCAAGATCTGGCGACCACCGGGGAGCTGTTTTTT.

This rearrangement joins TRBV30 to TRBJ2-4; D remains unclear. Germline-derived CDR1 and CDR2 are GTSNPN and SVGIG (reference sequence). The V end lost 2 bases, the J end lost 0 bases, and 11 bases lay between the germline ends. The CDR3 is made up of 15 amino acids. The CDR3 bases are TGTGCCTGGAGTCCAGACACTTTAGCCAAAAACATTCAGTACTTC. As protein: CAWSPDTLAKNIQYF.

The chain has TRBV5-4 and TRBJ2-1; possibly TRBD1 for D (5 bases). V was pared by 1 base and J by 9 bases, with 14 bases between. The CDR3 loop spans 14 amino acids. From germline, CDR1 is SGHNT and CDR2 YYREEE (reference sequence). CDR3 bases: TGTGCCAGCAGCTTGAGCCAGGGCGAGAGTGAGCAGTTCTTC. Translated, it gives CASSLSQGESEQFF.

The chain links TRBV10-3 to TRBJ2-7; D perhaps matches TRBD1 (6 bases). V was cut by 0 bases and J by 9 bases, with 12 bases left in between. CDR1 ENHRY and CDR2 SYGVKD come from the germline V gene. This CDR3 contains 13 residues. CDR3 loop: CAISESNSGVQYF. The CDR3, as DNA: TGTGCCATCAGTGAGTCGAATTCAGGGGTGCAGTACTTC.

This clone was recorded once. J is TRBJ2-2 and V is TRBV9, with 9 bases fitting TRBD2. The germline CDR1 and CDR2 sequences are SGDLS and YYNGEE. Trimming took 4 bases from V and 4 from J; bases not matched to a gene: 17. The CDR3 has 19 amino acids. CDR3 bases: TGTGCCAGCAGCTCCCCGGTGAATAGCGGGAGCCCGGGCACCGGGGAGCTGTTTTTT. The encoded protein is CASSSPVNSGSPGTGELFF. The full variable domain, completed using reference TRBV9 and TRBJ2-2, is DSGVTQTPKHLITATGQRVTLRCSPRSGDLSVYWYQQSLDQGLQFLIQYYNGEERAKGNILERFSAQQFPDLHSELNLSSLELGDSALYFCASSSPVNSGSPGTGELFFGEGSRLTVL.

The V call is TRBV5-8, the J call TRBJ2-3; no reliable D call. CDR3 size: 15 residues. The V gene's germline CDR1 is SGHTS and CDR2 YDEGEE. V shed 6 bases and J shed 0 bases, with 14 bases lying between them. The CDR3 sequence is CASTSGWISTDTQYF. The DNA of the CDR3 is TGTGCCAGCACCTCTGGTTGGATTAGCACAGATACGCAGTATTTT.

Note on this clone: The identical CDR3 is also encoded by other nucleotide sequences in the sample. The chain has TRBV4-1 and TRBJ2-1, with D perhaps TRBD1 (6 bases). This CDR3 spans 14 amino acids. V lost 0 bases and J 4 bases, leaving 7 bases between the germline ends. Germline CDR1 MGHRA, CDR2 YSYEKL. DNA of the CDR3: TGCGCCAGCAGCCAAGAAGGACAGTACAATGAGCAGTTCTTC. This sequence encodes CASSQEGQYNEQFF.

The chain combines TRBV11-1 with TRBJ2-1; D is perhaps TRBD2 (5 bases). V was clipped by 1 base and J by 8 bases, with 18 bases between them. The V gene's germline CDR1 is SGHAT and CDR2 FQDESV (reference sequence). The CDR3 is 16 amino acids. The CDR3 sequence is CASSLDLRVPWDEQFF. CDR3 in DNA: TGTGCCAGCAGCTTAGATTTGAGGGTCCCCTGGGATGAGCAGTTCTTC.

With regard to this clone: The same CDR3 can be traced to other DNA sequences in this sample. The rearrangement joins TRBV30 to TRBJ2-7, with D unresolved. The CDR3 spans 12 residues. Germline CDR1 is GTSNPN and CDR2 is SVGIG (reference sequence). V shed 0 bases and J shed 6 bases, with 9 bases lying between them. The CDR3 sequence is CAWSVLGVEQYF. CDR3 nucleotide sequence: TGTGCCTGGAGTGTACTGGGTGTCGAGCAGTACTTC.

This chain connects TRBV27 to TRBJ1-2; 7 positions match TRBD1. The V gene end was trimmed by 3 bases and the J gene end by 7 bases; junction bases not matched to a gene: 5. The CDR3 covers 13 residues. Germline V gene sequence: CDR1 MNHEY, CDR2 SMNVEV (reference sequence). CDR3 sequence reads: CASSFIGGSGYTF. The CDR3 nucleotides read TGTGCCAGCAGTTTTATAGGGGGCAGTGGCTACACCTTC.

The chain is built from TRBV4-3 and TRBJ2-7; D is possibly TRBD1 (6 bases). The CDR3 covers 15 residues. Trimming pared 4 bases from V and 0 bases from J, leaving 13 bases between. The germline V gene has CDR1 LGHNA and CDR2 YSLEER. For the CDR3, the DNA is TGCGCCAGCAGCCCCTCCGAGGGGGTCTCCTACGAGCAGTACTTC. Translated, it gives CASSPSEGVSYEQYF.

The gene calls are TRBV11-3 and TRBJ2-1, with D tentatively TRBD2 (6 bases). V was pared by 5 bases and J by 8 bases, with 13 bases between. Per germline, CDR1 SGHNT and CDR2 YENEEA. This CDR3 region has 13 residues. CDR3 protein: CASSRRTSHEQFF. CDR3 nucleotides: TGTGCCAGCAGCCGACGAACTAGCCATGAGCAGTTCTTC. The variable domain in full, completed from reference TRBV11-3 and TRBJ2-1, reads EAGVVQSPRYKIIEKKQPVAFWCNPISGHNTLYWYLQNLGQGPELLIRYENEEAVDDSQLPKDRFSAERLKGVDSTLKIQPAELGDSAVYLCASSRRTSHEQFFGPGTRLTVL.

The J gene is TRBJ2-7, the V gene TRBV18; 8 nucleotides agree with TRBD2. The CDR3 totals 14 residues. J lost 0 bases, V lost 3 bases, and 1 base had no gene match. In germline, CDR1 is KGHSH, CDR2 LQKENI. CDR3 sequence: CASSPSGDSYEQYF. The CDR3 coding sequence is TGTGCCAGCTCACCTAGCGGGGACTCCTACGAGCAGTACTTC.

J is TRBJ2-3 and V is TRBV7-9; D possibly corresponds to TRBD2 (7 bases). Germline lookup yields CDR1 SEHNR and CDR2 FQNEAQ (reference sequence). V was pared by 6 bases and J by 3 bases, with 13 bases between. This CDR3 has 14 residues. The CDR3 protein is CASRREQGTDTQYF. The CDR3 bases are TGTGCCAGCAGGCGGGAGCAGGGGACAGATACGCAGTATTTT.

About this clone: The identical CDR3 is also encoded by other nucleotide sequences in the sample. For the CDR3, the DNA is TGTGCCAGCAGTGAGGGTGGACGAACTGAAGCTTTCTTT. Its protein product is CASSEGGRTEAFF. The chain combines TRBV6-1 with TRBJ1-1; D gene uncertain. The germline V and J ends were trimmed by 3 bases and 5 bases, with 10 bases remaining between them. Germline loops: CDR1 MNHNS, CDR2 SASEGT. This CDR3 has 13 amino acids.